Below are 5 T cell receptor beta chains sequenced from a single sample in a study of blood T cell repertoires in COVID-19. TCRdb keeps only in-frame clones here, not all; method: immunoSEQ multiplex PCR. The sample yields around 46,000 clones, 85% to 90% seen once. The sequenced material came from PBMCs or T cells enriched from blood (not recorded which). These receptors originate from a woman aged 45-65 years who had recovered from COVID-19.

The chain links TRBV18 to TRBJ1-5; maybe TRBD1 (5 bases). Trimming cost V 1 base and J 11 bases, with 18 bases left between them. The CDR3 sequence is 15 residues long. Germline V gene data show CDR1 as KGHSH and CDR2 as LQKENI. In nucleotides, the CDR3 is TGTGCCAGCTCACCACAGGAAAACACCCGGGGGTCCCAGCATTTT. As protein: CASSPQENTRGSQHF.

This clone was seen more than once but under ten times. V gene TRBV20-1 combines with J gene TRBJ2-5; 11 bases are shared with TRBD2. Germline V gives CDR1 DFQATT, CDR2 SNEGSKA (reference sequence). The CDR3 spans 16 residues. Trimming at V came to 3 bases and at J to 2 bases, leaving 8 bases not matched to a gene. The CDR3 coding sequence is TGCAGTGCTAGTTGGGGGACTAGCGGATTTCAAGAGACCCAGTACTTC. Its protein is CSASWGTSGFQETQYF.

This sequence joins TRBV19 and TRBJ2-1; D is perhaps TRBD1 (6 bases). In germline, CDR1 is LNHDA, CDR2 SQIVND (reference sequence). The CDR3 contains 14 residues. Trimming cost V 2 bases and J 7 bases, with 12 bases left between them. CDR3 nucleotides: TGTGCCAGTAGTATACAGGGGATAAGGAATGAGCAGTTCTTC. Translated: CASSIQGIRNEQFF.

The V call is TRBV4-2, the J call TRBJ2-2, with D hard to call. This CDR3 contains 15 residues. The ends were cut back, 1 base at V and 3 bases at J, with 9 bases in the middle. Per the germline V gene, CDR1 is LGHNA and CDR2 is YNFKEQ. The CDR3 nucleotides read TGTGCCAGCAGCCAAGGGCCTGTGGACACCGGGGAGCTGTTTTTT. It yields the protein CASSQGPVDTGELFF.

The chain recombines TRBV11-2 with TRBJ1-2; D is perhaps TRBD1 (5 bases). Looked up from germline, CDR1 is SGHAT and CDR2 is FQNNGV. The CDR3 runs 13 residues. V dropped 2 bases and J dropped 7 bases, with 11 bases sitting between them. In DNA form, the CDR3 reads TGTGCCAGCAGCTTAATCAGGGAGGGTGGCTACACCTTC. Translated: CASSLIREGGYTF.